A single sample is the source of the 13 T cell receptor beta chains below, sequenced in a study of human T cells and chemical hapten exposure. TCRdb used MiXCR to reprocess the RACE reads, holding one entry per CDR3 protein. The sample includes approximately 52,000 distinct CDR3 sequences, roughly a tenth seen only once; the top ten take 9.5% to 10%. The time point was: pre-sensitization, week 0. Treatment denoted: therapeutic diphenylcyclopropenone sensitization with weekly scalp DPC. The starting material, unfractionated whole blood, was used for total RNA extraction. The sequencing here drew on whole blood, taken in connection with sensitization to the hapten diphenylcyclopropenone (DPC). These receptors were obtained from a woman in her 30s with alopecia areata. Some clones in this sample may be carry-over from other donors' samples.

Many counts were recorded for this clonotype. V usage is TRBV9 and J usage is TRBJ2-2; 7 bases fit TRBD1. Germline trimming cut 2 bases from V and 1 base from J; bases unmatched to any gene: 8. Germline CDR1 reads SGDLS; CDR2 reads YYNGEE. CDR3 length: 17 residues. The CDR3 nucleotides read TGTGCCAGCAGCGTCTTCACAGGGGCCATGAACACCGGGGAGCTGTTTTTT. Translating gives CASSVFTGAMNTGELFF.

This clonotype has at least ten counts. V usage is TRBV7-9 and J usage is TRBJ1-4, with 8 bases aligning to TRBD1. The CDR3 length is 14 residues. Germline values: CDR1 SEHNR, CDR2 FQNEAQ (reference sequence). V trimming: 3 bases; J trimming: 7 bases; junction bases outside the gene matches: 4. CDR3: CASSFDRGGEKLFF. The CDR3 nucleotides read TGTGCCAGCAGCTTCGACAGGGGAGGTGAAAAACTGTTTTTT.

There are many counts of this clonotype. The chain combines TRBV4-2 with TRBJ1-2, with 8 nucleotides matching TRBD1. The V gene's germline CDR1 is LGHNA and CDR2 YNFKEQ. The CDR3 totals 16 residues. Trimming at V came to 0 bases and at J to 4 bases, leaving 7 bases not matched to a gene. The CDR3 is CASSQEGTGLLYGYTF. The CDR3 DNA reads as TGTGCCAGCAGCCAAGAGGGGACAGGCCTCCTCTATGGCTACACCTTC.

This clonotype was picked up a small number of times. This sequence joins TRBV12-3 or TRBV12-4 and TRBJ2-4; the match to TRBD1 covers 10 bases. The CDR3 has 14 residues. V lost 3 bases and J lost 8; bases outside the gene matches: 4. As DNA, the CDR3 is TGTGCCAGCAGTTTCGGGACAGGGGACGACATTCAGTACTTC. The encoded protein is CASSFGTGDDIQYF.

This clonotype showed up many times. The chain recombines TRBV6-5 with TRBJ2-1; TRBD1 agrees at 8 bases. The CDR3 length is 19 residues. Germline V gene data show CDR1 as MNHEY and CDR2 as SVGAGI. J lost 2 bases, V lost 0 bases, and 12 bases had no gene match. CDR3 nucleotides: TGTGCCAGCAGTTACTCTAGGTCTTCTGGACAGGGCCCCTACAATGAGCAGTTCTTC. Residues: CASSYSRSSGQGPYNEQFF.

The genes are TRBV5-1 and TRBJ1-1; no firm D call. Looked up from germline, CDR1 is SGHRS and CDR2 is YFSETQ. CDR3 length: 15 amino acids. Trimming pared 0 bases from V and 2 bases from J, leaving 11 bases between. CDR3 DNA: TGCGCCAGCAGCTTGGTTTCTGGGATCAACACTGAAGCTTTCTTT. This translates into CASSLVSGINTEAFF.

In this sample, this clonotype turned up a few times. This sequence joins TRBV2 and TRBJ2-3; unclear D gene. CDR1 is SNHLY and CDR2 is FYNNEI in the germline V gene. The CDR3 contains 12 residues. V dropped 8 bases and J dropped 1 base, with 7 bases sitting between them. CDR3 protein: CASEEGTDTQYF. The CDR3 coding sequence is TGTGCCAGCGAAGAGGGCACAGATACGCAGTATTTT.

This rearrangement joins TRBV20-1 to TRBJ1-4; no clear D. Trimming took off 3 bases at V and 8 bases at J, with 10 bases between the two ends. CDR3 length: 12 residues. Germline-derived CDR1 and CDR2 are DFQATT and SNEGSKA (reference sequence). The CDR3 DNA reads as TGCAGTGCTAGCCGTCCGGGAGAAAAACTGTTTTTT. Translation: CSASRPGEKLFF.

The gene calls are TRBV9 and TRBJ1-3; D not resolved. The germline V and J ends were trimmed by 4 bases and 0 bases, with 11 bases remaining between them. This CDR3 is 15 amino acids long. CDR1 and CDR2 from the germline V gene are SGDLS and YYNGEE. CDR3 nucleotides: TGTGCCAGCAGCCTGACTCTTAGCTCTGGAAACACCATATATTTT. Its translation is CASSLTLSSGNTIYF.

The CDR3 bases are TGCGCCAGCAGTGAGGGGCTGGTTAATTCACCCCTCCACTTT. This sequence encodes CASSEGLVNSPLHF. V is TRBV10-2 and J is TRBJ1-6; D unresolved. Trimming left V 2 bases short and J 6 bases short, with 8 bases between. Germline V CDR1 and CDR2: WSHSY, SAAADI. This CDR3 is built from 14 residues.

This clonotype was counted between two and nine times. The J gene is TRBJ2-3, the V gene TRBV12-3 or TRBV12-4; 11 bases match TRBD2. The J segment lost 8 bases and the V segment lost 6 bases, leaving 7 bases of the junction unmatched. This CDR3 has 14 amino acids. The CDR3, as DNA: TGTGCCAGCAGCATAGCGGGGGGGCAGCGTACGCAGTATTTT. Amino acids: CASSIAGGQRTQYF.

With respect to this clonotype: One base away lies a much larger clone, so this may be a sequencing read error. The chain employs TRBV28 and TRBJ1-5, with D uncertain. There are 14 residues in the CDR3. V lost 5 bases to trimming and J lost 7 bases, with 15 bases between them. CDR1 and CDR2 (germline): MDHEN, SYDVKM. DNA for the CDR3: TGTGCCAGCAGTCTCGTGAGCGACGGGCAGCCCCAGCATTTT. This codes for CASSLVSDGQPQHF.

This clonotype was detected only a few times. The V and J genes are TRBV6-5 and TRBJ1-1; D gene uncertain. CDR1 is MNHEY and CDR2 is SVGAGI in the germline V gene. The CDR3 sequence is 12 residues long. V lost 7 bases, J lost 0 bases, and 6 bases lay in between. CDR3 coding DNA: TGTGCCAGCATCTCGATGAACACTGAAGCTTTCTTT. This translates into CASISMNTEAFF.